The 11 T cell receptor beta chains below were found in one sample sequenced in a study of blood T cell repertoires in COVID-19. Assay used: immunoSEQ multiplex PCR; TCRdb lists only in-frame clones, some missing. The data contain almost 95,000 clones, approximately 90% of them singletons. Sequenced material: peripheral blood. These receptors were taken from a woman in her fifties or sixties with COVID-19, enrolled during active disease.

J is TRBJ2-3 and V is TRBV5-1; 11 bases match TRBD2. J was trimmed by 1 base and V by 5 bases; bases with no gene match: 0. Germline lookup yields CDR1 SGHRS and CDR2 YFSETQ. This CDR3 has 14 residues. The CDR3 protein is CASRTSGGTDTQYF. For the CDR3, the DNA is TGCGCCAGCAGGACTAGCGGGGGCACAGATACGCAGTATTTT. Full variable domain (missing parts from reference TRBV5-1 and TRBJ2-3): KAGVTQTPRYLIKTRGQQVTLSCSPISGHRSVSWYQQTPGQGLQFLFEYFSETQRNKGNFPGRFSGRQFSNSRSEMNVSTLELGDSALYLCASRTSGGTDTQYFGPGTRLTVL.

With respect to this clone: The junction departs from germline at one end; a sequencing error may be responsible. The gene calls are TRBV18 and TRBJ1-1; D possibly corresponds to TRBD1 (6 bases). Germline loops: CDR1 KGHSH, CDR2 LQKENI. The CDR3 totals 13 residues. CDR3 in amino acids: CASSPGQNNEAFF. The CDR3 coding sequence is TGTGCCAGCTCACCGGGACAAAACAATGAAGCTTTCTTT.

The V call is TRBV30, the J call TRBJ1-4; TRBD1 matches 10 bases. Trimming took 5 bases from V and 4 from J; bases not matched to a gene: 7. CDR3 length: 15 residues. Germline V gene sequence: CDR1 GTSNPN, CDR2 SVGIG (reference sequence). CDR3 nucleotide sequence: TGTGCCTGGGGACAGGGGGGATTCGGTAATGAAAAACTGTTTTTT. Residues: CAWGQGGFGNEKLFF.

This sequence joins TRBV7-2 and TRBJ2-1; TRBD2 aligns across 8 bases. J gave up 8 bases and V 6 bases, and 12 bases lay outside the gene matches. Germline V gives CDR1 SGHTA, CDR2 FQGNSA. The CDR3 runs 15 residues. Here the CDR3 reads CASSNRGGRVYEQFF. CDR3 bases: TGTGCCAGCAGTAACCGGGGGGGCCGGGTGTATGAGCAGTTCTTC. The full variable domain, its missing parts supplied by reference TRBV7-2 and TRBJ2-1, is GAGVSQSPSNKVTEKGKDVELRCDPISGHTALYWYRQSLGQGLEFLIYFQGNSAPDKSGLPSDRFSAERTGGSVSTLTIQRTQQEDSAVYLCASSNRGGRVYEQFFGPGTRLTVL.

The CDR3 sequence is CASSLGTGGLFGSPLHF. CDR3 nucleotides: TGTGCCAGCAGTCTAGGGACAGGGGGTCTCTTTGGTTCACCCCTCCACTTT. The rearrangement uses TRBV27 and TRBJ1-6; TRBD1 agrees at 11 bases. Germline lookup yields CDR1 MNHEY and CDR2 SMNVEV (reference sequence). CDR3 length: 17 amino acids. V lost 5 bases and J lost 9; bases outside the gene matches: 12.

V and J are TRBV2 and TRBJ1-2; D may be TRBD1 (5 bases). Germline V CDR1 and CDR2: SNHLY, FYNNEI. The length of the CDR3 is 13 residues. Between the trimmed V and J ends, which lost 10 bases and 8 bases, there was a span of 20 bases. The CDR3 spells CANPGVAGAGYTF. CDR3 bases: TGTGCCAACCCGGGGGTGGCCGGGGCCGGCTACACCTTC.

J is TRBJ2-7 and V is TRBV29-1, with 10 bases matching TRBD1. V lost 8 bases to trimming and J lost 4 bases; unmatched junction nucleotides: 5. The germline CDR1 and CDR2 sequences are SQVTM and ANQGSEA. The CDR3 covers 12 residues. This CDR3 is CSFSDRGYEQYF. Written as DNA, the CDR3 is TGCAGCTTCTCGGACAGGGGGTACGAGCAGTACTTC.

The chain uses TRBV12-3 or TRBV12-4 and TRBJ1-2; D gene unclear. The V gene lost 5 bases and the J gene lost 4 bases, with 11 bases spanning the gap. The CDR3 length is 13 residues. The CDR3 protein is CASSIPGGYGYTF. In nucleotides, the CDR3 is TGTGCCAGCAGTATCCCGGGAGGCTATGGCTACACCTTC.

In DNA form, the CDR3 reads TGTGCCAGCAGCTTGCCCGGGACAGGGACCTACGAGCAGTACTTC. Its translation: CASSLPGTGTYEQYF. The chain is built from TRBV5-8 and TRBJ2-7; 9 nucleotides agree with TRBD1. CDR3 size: 15 residues. Germline CDR1 is SGHTS and CDR2 is YDEGEE. Trimming at V came to 1 base and at J to 2 bases, leaving 4 bases not matched to a gene.

The chain joins TRBV7-2 to TRBJ1-2, with D perhaps matching TRBD1 (5 bases). Germline loops: CDR1 SGHTA, CDR2 FQGNSA. CDR3 length: 12 residues. V was shortened by 7 bases and J by 8 bases, with 14 bases between the two germline ends. The CDR3, as DNA: TGTGCCAGCAAGCGGGGGAGGGACGGCTACACCTTC. This codes for CASKRGRDGYTF.

The J gene is TRBJ1-6, the V gene TRBV27; TRBD1 might be the D (6 bases). The length of the CDR3 is 15 residues. Trimming removed 3 bases from V and 7 bases from J, with 13 bases in between. CDR1 and CDR2 from the germline V gene are MNHEY and SMNVEV (reference sequence). CDR3 in amino acids: CASSFRTVNNSPLHF. DNA of the CDR3: TGTGCCAGCAGTTTTAGGACAGTGAACAATTCACCCCTCCACTTT.